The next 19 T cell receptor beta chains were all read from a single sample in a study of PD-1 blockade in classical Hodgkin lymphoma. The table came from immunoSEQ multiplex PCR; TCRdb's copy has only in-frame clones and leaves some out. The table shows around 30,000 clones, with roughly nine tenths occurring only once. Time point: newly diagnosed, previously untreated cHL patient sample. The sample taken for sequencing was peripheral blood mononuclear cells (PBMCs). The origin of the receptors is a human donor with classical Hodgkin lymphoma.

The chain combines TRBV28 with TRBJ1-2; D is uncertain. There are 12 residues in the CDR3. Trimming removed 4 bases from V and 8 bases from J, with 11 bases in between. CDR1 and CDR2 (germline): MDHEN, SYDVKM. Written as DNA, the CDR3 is TGTGCCAGCAGTTCCGCCGAATTCGGCTACACCTTC. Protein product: CASSSAEFGYTF.

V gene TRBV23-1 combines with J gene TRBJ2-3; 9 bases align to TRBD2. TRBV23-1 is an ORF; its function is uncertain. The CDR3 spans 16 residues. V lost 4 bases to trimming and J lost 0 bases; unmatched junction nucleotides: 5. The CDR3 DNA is TGCGCCAGCAGTCCGCCGACTAGCGGTAGCACAGATACGCAGTATTTT. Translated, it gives CASSPPTSGSTDTQYF.

CDR3 protein: CASSIYSDQPQHF. Written as DNA, the CDR3 is TGTGCCAGTAGTATTTACAGCGATCAGCCCCAGCATTTT. This chain links TRBV19 with TRBJ1-5; D is undetermined. CDR1 is LNHDA and CDR2 is SQIVND in the germline V gene (reference sequence). V was trimmed by 3 bases and J by 5 bases, leaving 8 bases between them. There are 13 residues in the CDR3.

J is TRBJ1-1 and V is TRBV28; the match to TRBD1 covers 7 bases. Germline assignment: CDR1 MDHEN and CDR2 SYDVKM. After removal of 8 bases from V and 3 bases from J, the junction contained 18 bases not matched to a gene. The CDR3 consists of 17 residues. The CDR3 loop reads CASPSPGQGGGDTEAFF. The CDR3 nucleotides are TGTGCCAGCCCCTCTCCTGGGCAGGGGGGAGGAGACACTGAAGCTTTCTTT. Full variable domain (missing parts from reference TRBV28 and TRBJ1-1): DVKVTQSSRYLVKRTGEKVFLECVQDMDHENMFWYRQDPGLGLRLIYFSYDVKMKEKGDIPEGYSVSREKKERFSLILESASTNQTSMYLCASPSPGQGGGDTEAFFGQGTRLTVV.

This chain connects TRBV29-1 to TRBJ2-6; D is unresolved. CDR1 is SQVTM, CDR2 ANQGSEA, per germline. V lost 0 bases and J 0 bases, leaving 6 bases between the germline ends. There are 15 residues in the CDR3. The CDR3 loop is CSVEDPLSGANVLTF. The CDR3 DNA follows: TGCAGCGTTGAAGATCCCCTCTCTGGGGCCAACGTCCTGACTTTC.

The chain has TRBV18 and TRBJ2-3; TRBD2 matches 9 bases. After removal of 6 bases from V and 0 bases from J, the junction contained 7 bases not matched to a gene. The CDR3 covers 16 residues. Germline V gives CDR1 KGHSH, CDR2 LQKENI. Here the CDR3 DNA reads TGTGCCAGCTCGAACCGGGCGGGAGGGAGCACAGATACGCAGTATTTT. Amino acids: CASSNRAGGSTDTQYF.

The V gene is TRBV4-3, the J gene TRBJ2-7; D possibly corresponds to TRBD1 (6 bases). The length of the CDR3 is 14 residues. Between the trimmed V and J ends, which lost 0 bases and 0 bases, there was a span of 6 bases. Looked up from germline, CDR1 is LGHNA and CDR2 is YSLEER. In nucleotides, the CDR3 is TGCGCCAGCAGCCAAGAGGGGGCCTCCTACGAGCAGTACTTC. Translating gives CASSQEGASYEQYF.

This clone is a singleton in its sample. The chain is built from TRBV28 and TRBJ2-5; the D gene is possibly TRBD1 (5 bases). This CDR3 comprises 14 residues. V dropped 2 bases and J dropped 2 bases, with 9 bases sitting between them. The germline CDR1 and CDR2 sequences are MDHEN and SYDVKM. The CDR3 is CASSLRAGQETQYF. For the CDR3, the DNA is TGTGCCAGCAGTTTACGGGCAGGGCAAGAGACCCAGTACTTC.

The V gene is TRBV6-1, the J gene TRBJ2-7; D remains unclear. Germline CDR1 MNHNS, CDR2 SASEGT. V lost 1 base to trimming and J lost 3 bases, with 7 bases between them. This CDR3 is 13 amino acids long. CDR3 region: CASSEGGFYEQYF. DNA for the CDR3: TGTGCCAGCAGTGAAGGGGGTTTCTACGAGCAGTACTTC.

CDR3 in amino acids: CASSDRLNTEAFF. CDR3 coding DNA: TGTGCCAGTAGTGACAGATTAAACACTGAAGCTTTCTTT. V is TRBV19 and J is TRBJ1-1, with TRBD1 as a possible D gene (5 bases). The V end lost 5 bases, the J end lost 2 bases, and 9 bases lay between the germline ends. The germline CDR1 and CDR2 sequences are LNHDA and SQIVND (reference sequence). The CDR3 consists of 13 residues.

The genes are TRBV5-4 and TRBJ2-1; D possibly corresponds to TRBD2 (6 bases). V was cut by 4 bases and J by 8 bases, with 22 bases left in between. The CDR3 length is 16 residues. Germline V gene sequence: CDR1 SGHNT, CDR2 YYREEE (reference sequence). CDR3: CASSPGVAGLLDEQFF. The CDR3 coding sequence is TGTGCCAGCAGCCCGGGGGTAGCAGGTCTACTGGATGAGCAGTTCTTC.

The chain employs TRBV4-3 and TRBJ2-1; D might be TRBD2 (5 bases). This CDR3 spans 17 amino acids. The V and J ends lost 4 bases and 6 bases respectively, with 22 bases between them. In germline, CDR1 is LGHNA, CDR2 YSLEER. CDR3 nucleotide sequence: TGCGCCAGCAGCCCTCTCACGACTACCACAGTCGTCAATGAGCAGTTCTTC. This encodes CASSPLTTTTVVNEQFF.

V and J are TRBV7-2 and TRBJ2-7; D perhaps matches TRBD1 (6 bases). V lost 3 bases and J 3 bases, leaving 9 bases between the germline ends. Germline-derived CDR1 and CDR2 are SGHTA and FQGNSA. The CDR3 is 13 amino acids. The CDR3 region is CASSFDRSYEQYF. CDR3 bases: TGTGCCAGCAGCTTTGACAGGAGCTACGAGCAGTACTTC.

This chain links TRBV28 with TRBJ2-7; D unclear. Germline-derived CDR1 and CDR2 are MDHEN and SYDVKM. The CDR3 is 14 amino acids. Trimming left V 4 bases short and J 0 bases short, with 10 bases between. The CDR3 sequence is CASSYPGRSYEQYF. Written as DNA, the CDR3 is TGTGCCAGCAGTTACCCGGGTCGCTCCTACGAGCAGTACTTC.

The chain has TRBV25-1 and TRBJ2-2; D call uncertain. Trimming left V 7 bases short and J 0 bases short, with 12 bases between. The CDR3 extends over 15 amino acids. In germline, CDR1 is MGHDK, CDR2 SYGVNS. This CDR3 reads CASTRQLPNTGELFF. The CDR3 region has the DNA TGTGCCAGCACCAGACAACTTCCGAACACCGGGGAGCTGTTTTTT.

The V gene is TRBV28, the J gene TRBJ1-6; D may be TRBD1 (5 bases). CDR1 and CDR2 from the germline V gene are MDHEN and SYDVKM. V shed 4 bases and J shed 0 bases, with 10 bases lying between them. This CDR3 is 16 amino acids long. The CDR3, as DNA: TGTGCCAGCAGTTCACTCAGGGACTCCTATAATTCACCCCTCCACTTT. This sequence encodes CASSSLRDSYNSPLHF.

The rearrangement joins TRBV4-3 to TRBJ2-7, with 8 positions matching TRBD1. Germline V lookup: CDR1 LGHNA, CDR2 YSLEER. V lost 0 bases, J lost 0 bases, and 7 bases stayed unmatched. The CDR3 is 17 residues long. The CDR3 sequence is CASSQDQGAASSYEQYF. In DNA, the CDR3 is TGCGCCAGCAGCCAAGACCAGGGGGCTGCGAGCTCCTACGAGCAGTACTTC.

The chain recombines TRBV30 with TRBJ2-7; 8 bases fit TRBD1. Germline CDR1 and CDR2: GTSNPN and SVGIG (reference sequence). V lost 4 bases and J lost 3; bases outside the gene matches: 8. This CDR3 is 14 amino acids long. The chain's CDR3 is CAWTAGTGYYEQYF. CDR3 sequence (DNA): TGTGCCTGGACGGCCGGGACAGGATACTACGAGCAGTACTTC.

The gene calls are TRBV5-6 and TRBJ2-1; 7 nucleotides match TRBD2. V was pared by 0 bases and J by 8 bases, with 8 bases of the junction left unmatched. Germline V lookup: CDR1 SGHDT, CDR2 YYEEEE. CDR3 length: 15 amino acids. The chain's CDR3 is CASSLGGRAVDEQFF. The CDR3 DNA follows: TGTGCCAGCAGCTTGGGAGGGAGGGCCGTAGATGAGCAGTTCTTC. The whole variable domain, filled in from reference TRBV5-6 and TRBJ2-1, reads DAGVTQSPTHLIKTRGQQVTLRCSPKSGHDTVSWYQQALGQGPQFIFQYYEEEERQRGNFPDRFSGHQFPNYSSELNVNALLLGDSALYLCASSLGGRAVDEQFFGPGTRLTVL.